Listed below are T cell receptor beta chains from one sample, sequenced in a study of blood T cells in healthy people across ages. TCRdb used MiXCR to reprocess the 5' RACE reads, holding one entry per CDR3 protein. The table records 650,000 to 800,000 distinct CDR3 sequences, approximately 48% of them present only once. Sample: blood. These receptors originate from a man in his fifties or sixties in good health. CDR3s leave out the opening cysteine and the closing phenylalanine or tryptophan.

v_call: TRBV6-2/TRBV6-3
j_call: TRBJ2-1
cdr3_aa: ASSYSRDRGFNEQF

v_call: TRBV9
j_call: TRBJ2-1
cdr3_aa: ANSGGSYNEQF

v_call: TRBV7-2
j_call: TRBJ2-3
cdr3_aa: ASSSLNLLMPY

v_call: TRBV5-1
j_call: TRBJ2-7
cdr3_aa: ASSLISAQQY

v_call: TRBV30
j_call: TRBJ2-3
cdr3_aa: AWTGDHQDTQY

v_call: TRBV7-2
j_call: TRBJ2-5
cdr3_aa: ASSQIRTSQY

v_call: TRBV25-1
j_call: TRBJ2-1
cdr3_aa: ASTESGSSYNEQF

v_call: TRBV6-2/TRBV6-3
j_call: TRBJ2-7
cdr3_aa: ASSRDTLSYEQY

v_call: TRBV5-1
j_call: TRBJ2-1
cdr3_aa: ASSLASGVYNEQF

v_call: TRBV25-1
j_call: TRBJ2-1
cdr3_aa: ASSSPLGQGPTYNEQF

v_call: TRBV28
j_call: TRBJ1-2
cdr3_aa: ASLKETNAGGYT

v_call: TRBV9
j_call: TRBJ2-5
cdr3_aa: ASSPSGRGIQETQY

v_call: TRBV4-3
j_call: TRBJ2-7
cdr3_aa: ASSQRHRAVLAEQY

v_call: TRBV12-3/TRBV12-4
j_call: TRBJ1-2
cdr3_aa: ASSPGQGPLHYGYT

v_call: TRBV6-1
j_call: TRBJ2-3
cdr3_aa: ASSEALSGGPDTQY

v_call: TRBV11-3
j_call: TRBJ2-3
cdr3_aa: ASSPRVESGRTDTQY

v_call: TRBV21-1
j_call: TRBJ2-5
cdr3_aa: ASSKQEYQETQY

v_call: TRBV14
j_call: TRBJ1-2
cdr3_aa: ASSPYGTGHYGYT

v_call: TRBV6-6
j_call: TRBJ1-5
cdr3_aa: ASSSIVGSNQPQH

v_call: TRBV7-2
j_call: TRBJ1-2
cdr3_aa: ASSPPPQGSYGYT

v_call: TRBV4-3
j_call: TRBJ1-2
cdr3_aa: ASSQEYPNYGYT

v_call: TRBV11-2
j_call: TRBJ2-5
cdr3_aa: ASTPGSQETQY